This T cell receptor (beta chain) comes out of a study of long-term antiretroviral therapy in people with HIV. The immunoSEQ assay was v3.0, run at survey level. It was 40,000-50,000 T-cell genomes per sample that sequencing targeted. The method was immunoSEQ multiplex PCR; TCRdb's version includes in-frame clones alone and lacks a portion of them. The sample records 30,000 to 40,000 clones, over 75% being singletons. Comment on this clone: Its antigen remains unknown.

Study results and limitations: Post-treatment diversity went higher with ART but stayed below transplant donor controls. Repertoires from HIV showed CDR3 length ranges narrower than those of controls.

The samples, holding roughly 0.85-10 million cryopreserved PBMC, were thawed before DNA extraction was carried out. Sequencing was performed on unsorted PBMCs, taken roughly 3.3 years after starting antiretroviral therapy. The TCR comes from a man younger than 30 with HIV.

CDR3 nucleotide sequence: TGTGCCAGCAGCGTAGGGGGTCCAGGGAAGACTGAAGCTTTCTTT. This gives the protein CASSVGGPGKTEAFF. This chain uses TRBV9 with TRBJ1-1; possible D gene TRBD1, 5 bases. The germline gives CDR1 SGDLS, CDR2 YYNGEE. CDR3 length equals 15 residues. V was cut by 0 bases and J by 5 bases, with 14 bases left in between.